This T cell receptor (beta chain) came from a study of blood T cell repertoires in COVID-19. Study-level information: The samples span acute and convalescent COVID-19 from the United States, Italy and Spain. PBMCs, B-cell-depleted T cells, or T cells were the source of the cDNA or gDNA that made up the material.

Concerning this clone itself: The same CDR3 also results from other DNA sequences found in this sample.

Germline CDR1 SEHNR, CDR2 FQNEAQ (reference sequence). V lost 5 bases to trimming and J lost 5 bases, with 10 bases between them. This CDR3 has 13 residues. Participants were aged roughly 18 to 95 years, lived in 20 to 25 US areas, and enrolled virtually. In the original workflow: The assay estimated nucleated cells by amplifying reference gene primers. TCRdb's copy holds only in-frame clones and misses some; the assay was immunoSEQ multiplex PCR. V and J calls and clone size are those listed in that table; D and trimming were worked out from the DNA. The data contain approximately 250,000 clones, 85% to 90% of them singletons.

The receptor was isolated from a woman aged 25 to 39 who had recovered from COVID-19. This chain links TRBV7-9 with TRBJ1-5; weak D call: TRBD1 (5 bases). The sample consisted of PBMCs or T cells enriched from blood (not recorded which). The CDR3 loop is CASSLGGDQPQHF. The CDR3 nucleotides read TGTGCCAGCAGCCTCGGAGGGGATCAGCCCCAGCATTTT.